The source of this T cell receptor beta chain is a study of shared clonotypes between healthy human individuals. Study-level information: Donors consisted of two women and a few men between 18 and 49. CD4 naive and CD4 memory each took three plates per donor, while CD8 naive took two and CD8 memory one.

The repertoire was sequenced with immunoSEQ multiplex PCR; TCRdb's copy has only in-frame clones and lacks some. The sample contains around 2,000,000 clones, roughly 94% of which appear only once. As to this clone: The same CDR3 also results from other DNA sequences found in this sample.

Naivety among CD8 cells was defined by CD45RO negativity and positive CCR7 selection, thereby excluding terminally differentiated effector memory CD45RA+ cells. This sequence originates from a man aged 18 to 29 in good health. Sequenced: naive CD8+ T cells sorted from blood.

CDR3 loop: CSVAGANEKLFF. The DNA for the CDR3 is TGCAGCGTTGCAGGGGCAAATGAAAAACTGTTTTTT. The chain has TRBV29-1 and TRBJ1-4; possibly TRBD1 for D (6 bases). Looked up from germline, CDR1 is SQVTM and CDR2 is ANQGSEA. V lost 4 bases and J 5 bases, leaving 8 bases between the germline ends. The CDR3 length is 12 residues.